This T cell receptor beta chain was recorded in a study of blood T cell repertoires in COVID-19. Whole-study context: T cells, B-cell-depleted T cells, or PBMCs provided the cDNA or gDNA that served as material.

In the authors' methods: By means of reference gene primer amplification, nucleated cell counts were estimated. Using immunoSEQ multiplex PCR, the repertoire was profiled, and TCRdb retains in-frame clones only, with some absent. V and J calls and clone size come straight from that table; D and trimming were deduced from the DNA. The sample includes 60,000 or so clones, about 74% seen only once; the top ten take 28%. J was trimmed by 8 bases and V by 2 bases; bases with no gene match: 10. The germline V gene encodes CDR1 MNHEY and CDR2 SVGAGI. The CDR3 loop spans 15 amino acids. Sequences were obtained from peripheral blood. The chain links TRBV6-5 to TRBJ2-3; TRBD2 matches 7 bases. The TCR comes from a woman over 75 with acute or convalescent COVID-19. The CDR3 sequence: CASSYGSAGEGTQYF. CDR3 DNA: TGTGCCAGCAGTTACGGTTCGGCGGGAGAAGGTACGCAGTATTTT.